This T cell receptor beta chain was identified during a study of blood T cell repertoires in COVID-19. Study details: T cells, B-cell-depleted T cells, or PBMCs supplied cDNA or gDNA.

Repertoires were generated with immunoSEQ multiplex PCR, while TCRdb's copy carries only in-frame clones and drops some. The sample holds 180,000 or so clones; less than 85% are singletons and the top ten take 13%. The sample taken for sequencing was peripheral blood. The sequence was collected from a man aged 45 to 65 who had recovered from COVID-19.

The CDR3 DNA reads as TGCGCCAGCAACCTCTCGGGCGCCCTCAGCGGAGAGACCCAGTACTTC. It yields the protein CASNLSGALSGETQYF. The chain is built from TRBV5-1 and TRBJ2-5, with a weak D call TRBD2 (5 bases). CDR3 length: 16 residues. V lost 6 bases, J lost 4 bases, and 22 bases lay in between. Germline-derived CDR1 and CDR2 are SGHRS and YFSETQ.